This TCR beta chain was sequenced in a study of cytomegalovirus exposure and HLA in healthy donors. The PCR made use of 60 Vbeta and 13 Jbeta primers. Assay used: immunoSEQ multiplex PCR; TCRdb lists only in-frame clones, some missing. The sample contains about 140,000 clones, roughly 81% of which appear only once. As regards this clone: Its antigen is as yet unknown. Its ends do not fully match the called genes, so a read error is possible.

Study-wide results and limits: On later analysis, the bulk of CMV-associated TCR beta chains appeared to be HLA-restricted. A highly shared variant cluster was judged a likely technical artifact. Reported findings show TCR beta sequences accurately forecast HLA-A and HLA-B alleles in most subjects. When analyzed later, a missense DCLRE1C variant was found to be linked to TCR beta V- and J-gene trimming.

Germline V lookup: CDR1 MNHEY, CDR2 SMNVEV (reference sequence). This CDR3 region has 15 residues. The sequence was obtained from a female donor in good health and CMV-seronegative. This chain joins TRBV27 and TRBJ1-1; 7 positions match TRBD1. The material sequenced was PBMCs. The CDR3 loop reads CASSVKRQGDTEVFF. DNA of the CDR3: TGTGCCAGCAGTGTAAAGAGACAGGGTGACACTGAAGTTTTCTTT.